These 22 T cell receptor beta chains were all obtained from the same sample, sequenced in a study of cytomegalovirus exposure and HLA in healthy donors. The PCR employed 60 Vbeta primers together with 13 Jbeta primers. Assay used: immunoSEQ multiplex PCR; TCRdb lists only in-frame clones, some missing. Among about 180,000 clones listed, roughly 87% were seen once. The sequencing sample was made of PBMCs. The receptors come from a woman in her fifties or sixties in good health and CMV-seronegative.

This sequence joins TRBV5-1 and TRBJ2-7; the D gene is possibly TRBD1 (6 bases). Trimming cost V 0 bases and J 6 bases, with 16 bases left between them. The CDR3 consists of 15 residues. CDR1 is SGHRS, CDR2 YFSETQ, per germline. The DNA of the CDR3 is TGCGCCAGCAGCTTGGGTACAGGGCCAGTGGGCGAGCAGTACTTC. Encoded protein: CASSLGTGPVGEQYF. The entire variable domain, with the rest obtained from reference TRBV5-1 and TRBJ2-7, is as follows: KAGVTQTPRYLIKTRGQQVTLSCSPISGHRSVSWYQQTPGQGLQFLFEYFSETQRNKGNFPGRFSGRQFSNSRSEMNVSTLELGDSALYLCASSLGTGPVGEQYFGPGTRLTVT.

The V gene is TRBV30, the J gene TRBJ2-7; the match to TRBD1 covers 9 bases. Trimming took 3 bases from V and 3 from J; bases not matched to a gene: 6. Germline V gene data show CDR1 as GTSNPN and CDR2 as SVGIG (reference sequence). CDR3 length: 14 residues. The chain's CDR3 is CAWSATGGDYEQYF. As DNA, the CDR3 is TGTGCCTGGAGCGCCACAGGGGGCGACTACGAGCAGTACTTC.

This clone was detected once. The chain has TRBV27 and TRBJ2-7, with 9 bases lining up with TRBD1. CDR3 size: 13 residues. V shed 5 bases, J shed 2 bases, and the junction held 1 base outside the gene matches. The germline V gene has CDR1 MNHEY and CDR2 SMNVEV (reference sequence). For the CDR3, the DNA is TGTGCCAGCAGTCACAGGGGGCCCTACGAGCAGTACTTC. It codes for CASSHRGPYEQYF.

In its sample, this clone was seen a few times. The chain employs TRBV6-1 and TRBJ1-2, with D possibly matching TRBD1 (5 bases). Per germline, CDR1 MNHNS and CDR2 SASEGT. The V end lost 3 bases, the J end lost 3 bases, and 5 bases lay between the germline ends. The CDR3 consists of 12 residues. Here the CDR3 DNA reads TGTGCCAGCAGTGAGACAGACTATGGCTACACCTTC. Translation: CASSETDYGYTF.

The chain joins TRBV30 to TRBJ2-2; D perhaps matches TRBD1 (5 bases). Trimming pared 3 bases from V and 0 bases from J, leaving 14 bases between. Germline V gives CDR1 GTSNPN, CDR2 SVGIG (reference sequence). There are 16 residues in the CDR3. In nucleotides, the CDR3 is TGTGCCTGGAGGGCGACCGGACACACGAACACCGGGGAGCTGTTTTTT. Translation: CAWRATGHTNTGELFF.

DNA of the CDR3: TGCAGCGGATACATCCGGACTAGCGGGAGGGGGCCCTACGAGCAGTACTTC. Encoded protein: CSGYIRTSGRGPYEQYF. The V call is TRBV29-1, the J call TRBJ2-7, with TRBD2 matching 15 bases. The CDR3 contains 17 residues. Germline CDR1 is SQVTM and CDR2 is ANQGSEA. With V trimmed by 7 bases and J by 2 bases, 12 bases remained unmatched.

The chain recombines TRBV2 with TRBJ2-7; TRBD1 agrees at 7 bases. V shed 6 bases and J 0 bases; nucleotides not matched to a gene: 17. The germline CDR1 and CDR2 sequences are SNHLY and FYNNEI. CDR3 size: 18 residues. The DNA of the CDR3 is TGTGCCAGCAGCTTTGACAGGGACATACCCTTGGGCTCCTACGAGCAGTACTTC. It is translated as CASSFDRDIPLGSYEQYF.

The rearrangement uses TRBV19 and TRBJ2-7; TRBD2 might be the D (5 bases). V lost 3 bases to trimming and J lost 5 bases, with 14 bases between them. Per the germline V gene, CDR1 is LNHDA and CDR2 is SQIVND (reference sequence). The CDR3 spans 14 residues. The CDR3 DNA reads TGTGCCAGTAGTATGGCGAGGGTTTACGACGAGCAGTACTTC. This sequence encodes CASSMARVYDEQYF.

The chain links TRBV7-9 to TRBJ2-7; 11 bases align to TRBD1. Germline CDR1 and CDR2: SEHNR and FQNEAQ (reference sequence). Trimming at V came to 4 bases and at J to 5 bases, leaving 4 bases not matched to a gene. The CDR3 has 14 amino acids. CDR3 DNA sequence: TGTGCCAGCAGCTCGGACAGGGGGCGTCACGAGCAGTACTTC. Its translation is CASSSDRGRHEQYF.

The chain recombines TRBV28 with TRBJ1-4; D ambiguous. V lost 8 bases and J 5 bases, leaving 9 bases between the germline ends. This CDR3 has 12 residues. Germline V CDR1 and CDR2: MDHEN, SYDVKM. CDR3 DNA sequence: TGTGCCAGCCTGGGCCCAAATGAAAAACTGTTTTTT. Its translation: CASLGPNEKLFF.

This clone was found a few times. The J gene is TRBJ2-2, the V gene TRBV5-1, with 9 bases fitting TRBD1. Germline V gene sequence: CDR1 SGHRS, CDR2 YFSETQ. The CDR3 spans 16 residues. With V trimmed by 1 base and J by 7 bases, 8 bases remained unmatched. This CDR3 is CASSLMGTGSVGELFF. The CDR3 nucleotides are TGCGCCAGCAGCTTGATGGGGACAGGGTCGGTCGGGGAGCTGTTTTTT.

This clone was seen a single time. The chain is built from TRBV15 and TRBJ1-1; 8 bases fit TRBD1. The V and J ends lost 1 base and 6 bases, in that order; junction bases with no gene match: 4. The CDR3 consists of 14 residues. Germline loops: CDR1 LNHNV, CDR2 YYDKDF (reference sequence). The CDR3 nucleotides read TGTGCCACCAGCAGAGCGACAGGGGTCGCTGAAGCTTTCTTT. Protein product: CATSRATGVAEAFF.

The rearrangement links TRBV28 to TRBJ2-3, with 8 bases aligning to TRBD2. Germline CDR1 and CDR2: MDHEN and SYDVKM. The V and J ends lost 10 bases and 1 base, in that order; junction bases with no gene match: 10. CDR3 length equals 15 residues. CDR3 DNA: TGTGCCACCTTGACTAGCGCGGTCCGCACAGATACGCAGTATTTT. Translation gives CATLTSAVRTDTQYF.

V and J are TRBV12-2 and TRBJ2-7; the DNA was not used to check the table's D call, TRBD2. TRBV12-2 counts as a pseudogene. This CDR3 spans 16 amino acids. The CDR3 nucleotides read TGTGCAAGTCGCTTAGGGTGTCCGGTGTCTAGCGTCGAGCAGTACTTC. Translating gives CASRLGCPVSSVEQYF.

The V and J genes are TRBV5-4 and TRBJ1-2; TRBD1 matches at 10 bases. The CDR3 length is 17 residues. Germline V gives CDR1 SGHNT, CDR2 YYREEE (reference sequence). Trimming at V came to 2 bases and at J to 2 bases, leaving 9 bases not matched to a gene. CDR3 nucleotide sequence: TGTGCCAGCAGCTTTCTAGGTGGGACAGGGGTAAACTATGGCTACACCTTC. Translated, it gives CASSFLGGTGVNYGYTF.

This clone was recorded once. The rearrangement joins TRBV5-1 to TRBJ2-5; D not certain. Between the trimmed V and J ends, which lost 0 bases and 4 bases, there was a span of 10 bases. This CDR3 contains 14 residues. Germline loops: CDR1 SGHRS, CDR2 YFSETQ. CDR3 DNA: TGCGCCAGCAGCTTGGTTTCCGCGTCAGAGACCCAGTACTTC. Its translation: CASSLVSASETQYF.

CDR3 sequence reads: CASSPREGKGSYEQYF. The CDR3, as DNA: TGTGCCAGCAGCCCACGGGAGGGAAAAGGGTCCTACGAGCAGTACTTC. The chain employs TRBV21-1 and TRBJ2-7; the table's TRBD2 call for D was not verified on the DNA. TRBV21-1 is tagged as a pseudogene. The length of the CDR3 is 16 residues.

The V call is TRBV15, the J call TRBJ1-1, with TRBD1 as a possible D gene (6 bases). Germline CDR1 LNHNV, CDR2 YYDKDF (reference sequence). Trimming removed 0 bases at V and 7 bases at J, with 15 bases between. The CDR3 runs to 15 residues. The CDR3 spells CATSREIRTEGEAFF. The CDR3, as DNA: TGTGCCACCAGCAGAGAGATTCGGACAGAAGGTGAAGCTTTCTTT.

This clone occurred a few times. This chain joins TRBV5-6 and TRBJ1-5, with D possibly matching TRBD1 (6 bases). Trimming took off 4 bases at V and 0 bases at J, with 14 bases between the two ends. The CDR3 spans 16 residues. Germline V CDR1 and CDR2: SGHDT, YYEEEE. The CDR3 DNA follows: TGTGCCAGCAGCCTAAGGACAGTTTATAGCAATCAGCCCCAGCATTTT. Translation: CASSLRTVYSNQPQHF.

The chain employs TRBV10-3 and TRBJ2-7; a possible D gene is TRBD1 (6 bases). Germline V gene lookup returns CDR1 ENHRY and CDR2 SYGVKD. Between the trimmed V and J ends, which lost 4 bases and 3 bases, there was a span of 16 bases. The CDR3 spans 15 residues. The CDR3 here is CAISVEWTAFYEQYF. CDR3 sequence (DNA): TGTGCCATCAGTGTAGAATGGACAGCTTTCTACGAGCAGTACTTC.

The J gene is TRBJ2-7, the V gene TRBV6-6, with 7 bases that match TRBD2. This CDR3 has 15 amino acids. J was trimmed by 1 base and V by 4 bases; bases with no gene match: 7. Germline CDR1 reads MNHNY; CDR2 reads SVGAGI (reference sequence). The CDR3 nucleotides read TGTGCCAGCAGTTGGACTAGTGGAGGATCCTACGAGCAGTACTTC. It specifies CASSWTSGGSYEQYF.

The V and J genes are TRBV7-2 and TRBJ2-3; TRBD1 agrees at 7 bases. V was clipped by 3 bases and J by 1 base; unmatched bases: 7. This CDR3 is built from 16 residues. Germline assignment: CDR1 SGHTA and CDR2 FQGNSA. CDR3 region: CASSFPTGAGTDTQYF. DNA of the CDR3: TGTGCCAGCAGCTTCCCCACAGGGGCAGGCACAGATACGCAGTATTTT.